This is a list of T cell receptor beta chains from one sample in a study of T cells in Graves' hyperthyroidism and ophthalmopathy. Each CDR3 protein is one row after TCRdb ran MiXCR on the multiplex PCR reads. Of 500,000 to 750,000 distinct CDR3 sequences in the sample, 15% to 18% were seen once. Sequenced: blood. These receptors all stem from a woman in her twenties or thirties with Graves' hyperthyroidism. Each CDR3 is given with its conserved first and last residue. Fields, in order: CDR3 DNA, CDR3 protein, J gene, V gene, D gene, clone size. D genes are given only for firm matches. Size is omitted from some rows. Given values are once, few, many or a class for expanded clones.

CDR3 DNA: TGCAGTGCTGCTAAGGCGGGACAGGGCTGGGAGCAGTACTTC; CDR3 protein: CSAAKAGQGWEQYF; J gene: TRBJ2-7; V gene: TRBV20-1; D gene: TRBD1; clone size: many
CDR3 DNA: TGTGCCAGCAGCCCCTTTAGTTCGACAGAGGTTACCCATGGCTACACCTTC; CDR3 protein: CASSPFSSTEVTHGYTF; J gene: TRBJ1-2; V gene: TRBV7-6; D gene: NA; clone size: NA
CDR3 DNA: TGTGCCAGCAGCCTGGGACTTACGGACGAGCAGTACTTC; CDR3 protein: CASSLGLTDEQYF; J gene: TRBJ2-7; V gene: TRBV14; D gene: NA; clone size: many
CDR3 DNA: TGTGCCAGCAGCTTAGACGAGACGGGTAGCAATCAGCCCCAGCATTTT; CDR3 protein: CASSLDETGSNQPQHF; J gene: TRBJ1-5; V gene: TRBV11-2; D gene: NA; clone size: few
CDR3 DNA: TGTGCCAGCAGCTTGGAACCTTCGAGCGGGTTCTCCTACGAGCAGTACTTC; CDR3 protein: CASSLEPSSGFSYEQYF; J gene: TRBJ2-7; V gene: TRBV5-6; D gene: NA; clone size: many
CDR3 DNA: TGTGCCAGCAGTTTAAAAAGCTCCTACAATGAGCAGTTCTTC; CDR3 protein: CASSLKSSYNEQFF; J gene: TRBJ2-1; V gene: TRBV28; D gene: NA; clone size: NA
CDR3 DNA: TGTGCCAGCATCGGCAGCCCGAACACTGAAGCTTTCTTT; CDR3 protein: CASIGSPNTEAFF; J gene: TRBJ1-1; V gene: TRBV2; D gene: NA; clone size: many
CDR3 DNA: TGTGCCAGTAATCCAGGGTATGCGAACACTGAAGCTTTCTTT; CDR3 protein: CASNPGYANTEAFF; J gene: TRBJ1-1; V gene: TRBV19; D gene: NA; clone size: NA
CDR3 DNA: TGTGCCAGCAGTTACCTCCCTCCTCTCTCCTACGAGCAGTACTTC; CDR3 protein: CASSYLPPLSYEQYF; J gene: TRBJ2-7; V gene: TRBV6-1; D gene: NA; clone size: few
CDR3 DNA: TGTGCCAGCAGTTACACCGGGACGCAGAATGAAAAACTGTTTTTT; CDR3 protein: CASSYTGTQNEKLFF; J gene: TRBJ1-4; V gene: TRBV6-2/TRBV6-3; D gene: NA; clone size: NA
CDR3 DNA: TGCGCCAGCAGTGAGTCGACGACATACGGGGCTGATTTT; CDR3 protein: CASSESTTYGADF; J gene: TRBJ1-3; V gene: TRBV10-2; D gene: NA; clone size: NA
CDR3 DNA: TGTGCCTGGAGTCTGTCGGGCGCTGAAGCTTTCTTT; CDR3 protein: CAWSLSGAEAFF; J gene: TRBJ1-1; V gene: TRBV30; D gene: NA; clone size: many
CDR3 DNA: TGCAGCGTCAACCGGGGGAACACTGAAGCTTTCTTT; CDR3 protein: CSVNRGNTEAFF; J gene: TRBJ1-1; V gene: TRBV29-1; D gene: NA; clone size: NA
CDR3 DNA: TGTGCCAGCAGTTTCCGCGGACTAGCGGTCTACGAGCAGTACTTC; CDR3 protein: CASSFRGLAVYEQYF; J gene: TRBJ2-7; V gene: TRBV28; D gene: TRBD2; clone size: NA
CDR3 DNA: TGCGCCAGCAGCTTTTTCGGACAGGCCCCCTCCTACGAGCAGTACTTC; CDR3 protein: CASSFFGQAPSYEQYF; J gene: TRBJ2-7; V gene: TRBV5-1; D gene: TRBD1; clone size: many
CDR3 DNA: TGTGCCAGCTCACCGGACAGAAGAAACGATGGCTACACCTTC; CDR3 protein: CASSPDRRNDGYTF; J gene: TRBJ1-2; V gene: TRBV18; D gene: NA; clone size: few
CDR3 DNA: TGCGCCAGCAGCTTACAGCGGGAGTATATCGATGAGCAGTTCTTC; CDR3 protein: CASSLQREYIDEQFF; J gene: TRBJ2-1; V gene: TRBV5-1; D gene: TRBD2; clone size: NA
CDR3 DNA: TGTGCCAGCAGTTTACAATCGACAGGGCAACGATCGAGGGGCTACACCTTC; CDR3 protein: CASSLQSTGQRSRGYTF; J gene: TRBJ1-2; V gene: TRBV12-3/TRBV12-4; D gene: TRBD1; clone size: many
CDR3 DNA: TGTGCCAGCAGTTCCCAGGGGGCCGGGATTGGGGTCACTGAAGCTTTCTTT; CDR3 protein: CASSSQGAGIGVTEAFF; J gene: TRBJ1-1; V gene: TRBV6-5; D gene: TRBD1; clone size: NA
CDR3 DNA: TGTGCCAGCAAACGAACGAATAGCGGGAGAGATTTCAATGAGCAGTTCTTC; CDR3 protein: CASKRTNSGRDFNEQFF; J gene: TRBJ2-1; V gene: TRBV6-2/TRBV6-3; D gene: TRBD2; clone size: many
CDR3 DNA: TGTGCCATCAGTCCGACTAGCGGAGCCTACGAGCAGTACTTC; CDR3 protein: CAISPTSGAYEQYF; J gene: TRBJ2-7; V gene: TRBV10-3; D gene: TRBD2; clone size: NA